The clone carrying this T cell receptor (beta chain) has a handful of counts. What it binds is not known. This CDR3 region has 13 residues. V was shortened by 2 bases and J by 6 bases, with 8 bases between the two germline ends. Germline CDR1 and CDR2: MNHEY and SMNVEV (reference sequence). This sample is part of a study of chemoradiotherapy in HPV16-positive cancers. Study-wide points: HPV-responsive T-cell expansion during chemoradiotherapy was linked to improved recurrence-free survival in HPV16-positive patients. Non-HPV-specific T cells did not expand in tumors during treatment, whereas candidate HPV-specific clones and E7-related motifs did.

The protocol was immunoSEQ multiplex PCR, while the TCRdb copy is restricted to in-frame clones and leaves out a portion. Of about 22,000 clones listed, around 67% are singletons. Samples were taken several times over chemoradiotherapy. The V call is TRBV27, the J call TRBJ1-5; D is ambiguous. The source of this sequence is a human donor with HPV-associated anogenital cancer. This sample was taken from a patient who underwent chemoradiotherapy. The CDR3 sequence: CASSLRSTQPQHF. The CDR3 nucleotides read TGTGCCAGCAGTTTAAGGTCCACTCAGCCCCAGCATTTT.